The 11 T cell receptor beta chains reported below all come from one sample, sequenced in a study of cytomegalovirus exposure and HLA in healthy donors. 60 Vbeta and 13 Jbeta primers were used in PCR. Profiled with immunoSEQ multiplex PCR; TCRdb holds only in-frame clones, not every one. The data contain 30,000 to 35,000 clones, approximately 80% of them singletons. Specimen: PBMCs. These receptors originate from a woman aged 18-29 years in good health and CMV-seronegative.

The chain carries TRBV11-3 and TRBJ1-2; D perhaps matches TRBD1 (6 bases). The CDR3 extends over 13 amino acids. Looked up from germline, CDR1 is SGHNT and CDR2 is YENEEA. Trimming left V 5 bases short and J 3 bases short, with 10 bases between. The CDR3 is CASSEQGDYGYTF. The CDR3 region has the DNA TGTGCCAGCAGCGAACAGGGAGACTATGGCTACACCTTC. Drawing the rest from reference TRBV11-3 and TRBJ1-2, the complete variable domain is EAGVVQSPRYKIIEKKQPVAFWCNPISGHNTLYWYLQNLGQGPELLIRYENEEAVDDSQLPKDRFSAERLKGVDSTLKIQPAELGDSAVYLCASSEQGDYGYTFGSGTRLTVV.

The chain has TRBV27 and TRBJ2-7, with a weak D call TRBD2 (5 bases). CDR1 is MNHEY and CDR2 is SMNVEV in the germline V gene (reference sequence). V shed 6 bases and J shed 4 bases, with 13 bases lying between them. This CDR3 is built from 13 residues. DNA for the CDR3: TGTGCCAGCAGCGCCTTCGGGGTTTACGAGCAGTACTTC. It is translated as CASSAFGVYEQYF.

In its sample, this clone was seen once. The chain couples TRBV10-3 to TRBJ2-5, with D tentatively TRBD2 (5 bases). The CDR3 length is 14 residues. Germline values: CDR1 ENHRY, CDR2 SYGVKD. With 0 bases removed from V and 3 bases from J, the gap between germline ends came to 8 bases. The CDR3 DNA is TGTGCCATCAGTGAGTCCTCGAGGGAAGAGACCCAGTACTTC. Amino acids: CAISESSREETQYF.

Comment on this clone: One end of the junction fails to match germline, which may point to a read error. The rearrangement links TRBV7-9 to TRBJ2-2; 7 bases match TRBD1. The germline gives CDR1 SEHNR, CDR2 FQNEAQ (reference sequence). The CDR3 length is 12 residues. CDR3 sequence reads: CSSGRGTGELFF. The CDR3 DNA reads as TGTTCCAGCGGCAGGGGGACCGGGGAGCTGTTTTTT.

V and J are TRBV6-1 and TRBJ1-1; TRBD1 might be the D (5 bases). Between the trimmed V and J ends, which lost 3 bases and 1 base, there was a span of 12 bases. The length of the CDR3 is 15 residues. CDR1 and CDR2 from the germline V gene are MNHNS and SASEGT. CDR3 bases: TGTGCCAGCAGTGACCAAGGACACGGGAACACTGAAGCTTTCTTT. As protein: CASSDQGHGNTEAFF.

This chain joins TRBV28 and TRBJ1-5, with D perhaps TRBD1 (5 bases). V gave up 4 bases and J gave up 5 bases, with 15 bases separating them. Per germline, CDR1 MDHEN and CDR2 SYDVKM. The CDR3 consists of 15 residues. The CDR3 DNA follows: TGTGCCAGCAGTTCCTCCATCTCGGGGGATCAGCCCCAGCATTTT. Protein product: CASSSSISGDQPQHF.

This clone turned up a few times. The chain employs TRBV4-2 and TRBJ1-1, with TRBD1 matching 7 bases. Trimming at V came to 1 base and at J to 1 base, leaving 6 bases not matched to a gene. The CDR3 has 16 amino acids. Germline V lookup: CDR1 LGHNA, CDR2 YNFKEQ. The chain's CDR3 is CASSQVDRVKNTEAFF. CDR3 bases: TGTGCCAGCAGCCAAGTTGACAGGGTGAAGAACACTGAAGCTTTCTTT.

This clone showed up just once. The chain joins TRBV4-1 to TRBJ2-1; maybe TRBD1 (5 bases). CDR1 and CDR2 (germline): MGHRA, YSYEKL. The ends were cut back, 2 bases at V and 4 bases at J, with 12 bases in the middle. The CDR3 runs 15 residues. CDR3 nucleotides: TGCGCCAGCAGCCAATGGACAATGGGTTACAATGAGCAGTTCTTC. Translated: CASSQWTMGYNEQFF.

The rearrangement links TRBV6-1 to TRBJ2-7, with 12 bases aligning to TRBD1. V gave up 6 bases and J gave up 6 bases; unmatched junction bases: 9. The CDR3 consists of 15 residues. Germline CDR1 MNHNS, CDR2 SASEGT. CDR3 in amino acids: CASSATGTGGGEQYF. The CDR3 DNA reads as TGTGCCAGCAGCGCAACCGGGACAGGGGGCGGCGAGCAGTACTTC.

This clone appeared once. The genes are TRBV28 and TRBJ1-5, with D perhaps TRBD1 (5 bases). The CDR3 is 15 residues long. CDR1 is MDHEN and CDR2 is SYDVKM in the germline V gene. The V and J ends lost 3 bases and 7 bases respectively, with 16 bases between them. The CDR3 DNA follows: TGTGCCAGCAGTTTGGGACTTTGGGGTATGCAGCCCCAGCATTTT. Its translation is CASSLGLWGMQPQHF. The complete variable domain, with remaining parts taken from reference TRBV28 and TRBJ1-5, reads DVKVTQSSRYLVKRTGEKVFLECVQDMDHENMFWYRQDPGLGLRLIYFSYDVKMKEKGDIPEGYSVSREKKERFSLILESASTNQTSMYLCASSLGLWGMQPQHFGDGTRLSIL.

The chain couples TRBV7-8 to TRBJ2-3, with a possible D match to TRBD2 (6 bases). The CDR3 length is 17 residues. Trimming took off 3 bases at V and 0 bases at J, with 16 bases between the two ends. The V gene's germline CDR1 is SGHVS and CDR2 FQNEAQ. Here the CDR3 DNA reads TGTGCCAGCAGCTTGTGGGATAGCGGCACTAGCACAGATACGCAGTATTTT. It specifies CASSLWDSGTSTDTQYF. Supplemented by reference TRBV7-8 and TRBJ2-3, the full variable domain reads GAGVSQSPRYKVAKRGQDVALRCDPISGHVSLFWYQQALGQGPEFLTYFQNEAQLDKSGLPSDRFFAERPEGSVSTLKIQRTQQEDSAVYLCASSLWDSGTSTDTQYFGPGTRLTVL.